The 24 T cell receptor beta chains below all came from one sample that was sequenced in a study of OX40 agonist ivuxolimab in advanced cancers. Clones were read by immunoSEQ multiplex PCR, and TCRdb kept only the in-frame ones, dropping some. The sample consists of approximately 66,000 clones, roughly 85% of them appearing once. The material was CD4+ or CD8+ T cells sorted from blood, obtained in a trial of the OX40 agonist ivuxolimab. These receptors came from an adult with an advanced solid tumor such as melanoma, head and neck, liver or kidney cancer.

The chain employs TRBV7-2 and TRBJ2-2, with 10 bases identical to TRBD2. Germline V gives CDR1 SGHTA, CDR2 FQGNSA. The CDR3 loop spans 17 amino acids. V lost 1 base and J lost 5; bases outside the gene matches: 7. CDR3 loop: CASSLGLAGGVTGELFF. The CDR3 bases are TGTGCCAGCAGCTTAGGCTTAGCGGGGGGCGTTACCGGGGAGCTGTTTTTT. Based on the CDR3 plus reference TRBV7-2 and TRBJ2-2, the full variable domain is GAGVSQSPSNKVTEKGKDVELRCDPISGHTALYWYRQSLGQGLEFLIYFQGNSAPDKSGLPSDRFSAERTGGSVSTLTIQRTQQEDSAVYLCASSLGLAGGVTGELFFGEGSRLTVL.

This clone turned up a few times. J is TRBJ2-5 and V is TRBV19, with TRBD1 matching over 7 bases. With V trimmed by 6 bases and J by 7 bases, 5 bases remained unmatched. Germline CDR1 and CDR2: LNHDA and SQIVND (reference sequence). This CDR3 comprises 12 residues. The CDR3 DNA follows: TGTGCCAGTAGGCAGGGGGTAGGGACCCAGTACTTC. Amino acid sequence: CASRQGVGTQYF. Using reference TRBV19 and TRBJ2-5 for the parts outside the CDR3, the full variable domain is DGGITQSPKYLFRKEGQNVTLSCEQNLNHDAMYWYRQDPGQGLRLIYYSQIVNDFQKGDIAEGYSVSREKKESFPLTVTSAQKNPTAFYLCASRQGVGTQYFGPGTRLLVL.

This clone was detected only a few times. The J gene is TRBJ2-7, the V gene TRBV27, with 13 bases fitting TRBD2. CDR3 size: 15 residues. V lost 5 bases to trimming and J lost 7 bases; unmatched junction nucleotides: 8. Germline values: CDR1 MNHEY, CDR2 SMNVEV (reference sequence). The CDR3 DNA follows: TGTGCCAGCAGTCCAGGACTAGCGGGAGTGGGAGAGCAGTACTTC. Translated: CASSPGLAGVGEQYF.

The rearrangement uses TRBV5-4 and TRBJ2-1, with D perhaps TRBD1 (5 bases). Germline lookup yields CDR1 SGHNT and CDR2 YYREEE (reference sequence). The CDR3 is made up of 15 amino acids. V was clipped by 3 bases and J by 7 bases, with 17 bases between them. DNA for the CDR3: TGTGCCAGCAGCTCCCAAAGGGGTGGCCGGAATGAGCAGTTCTTC. Amino acids: CASSSQRGGRNEQFF.

The CDR3 DNA reads as TGTGCCAGCAGCGTCGACACTGGTGAAAAACTGTTTTTT. Its protein is CASSVDTGEKLFF. The chain uses TRBV7-9 and TRBJ1-4, with D unclear. V lost 5 bases and J lost 7, with 11 bases in between. The CDR3 runs 13 residues. The germline gives CDR1 SEHNR, CDR2 FQNEAQ (reference sequence).

The chain links TRBV5-5 to TRBJ1-2, with D maybe TRBD1 (5 bases). Germline V gene sequence: CDR1 SGHKS, CDR2 YYEKEE (reference sequence). V shed 4 bases and J shed 5 bases, with 12 bases lying between them. The CDR3 has 13 residues. The CDR3 sequence: CASSHGTRYGYTF. The CDR3 nucleotides read TGTGCCAGCAGCCACGGGACGAGATATGGCTACACCTTC.

The chain has TRBV11-2 and TRBJ2-2; 7 bases map to TRBD1. This CDR3 spans 15 amino acids. Germline-derived CDR1 and CDR2 are SGHAT and FQNNGV. Unmatched junction bases numbered 3, after V lost 1 base and J lost 4 bases. The CDR3 sequence is CASSLGGGGTGELFF. Here the CDR3 DNA reads TGTGCCAGCAGCTTAGGAGGGGGCGGCACCGGGGAGCTGTTTTTT.

The chain uses TRBV11-2 and TRBJ2-7; TRBD2 matches 8 bases. The CDR3 totals 19 residues. The V and J ends lost 0 bases and 5 bases, in that order; junction bases with no gene match: 18. The V gene's germline CDR1 is SGHAT and CDR2 FQNNGV. DNA for the CDR3: TGTGCCAGCAGCTTAGATAGGGGCGGTCGCGCGGGAGGCCGGGACGAGCAGTACTTC. This codes for CASSLDRGGRAGGRDEQYF.

This clone showed up just once. The chain links TRBV5-6 to TRBJ1-6, with 10 nucleotides matching TRBD1. The CDR3 is 14 residues long. The junction had 1 base not matched to a gene; V was cut back by 2 bases and J by 8 bases. In germline, CDR1 is SGHDT, CDR2 YYEEEE. The CDR3 here is CASSLGQGDSPLHF. The CDR3 nucleotides read TGTGCCAGCAGCTTAGGACAGGGGGATTCACCCCTCCACTTT.

The table lists this clone with a few counts. The rearrangement joins TRBV18 to TRBJ2-4, with 9 bases aligning to TRBD1. The CDR3 loop spans 16 amino acids. V trimming: 5 bases; J trimming: 14 bases; junction bases outside the gene matches: 19. Germline loops: CDR1 KGHSH, CDR2 LQKENI. The CDR3 sequence is CASSSPELRDRALKYF. The CDR3 nucleotides read TGTGCCAGCTCATCCCCGGAGCTCCGGGACAGGGCCTTGAAGTACTTC.

V is TRBV4-2 and J is TRBJ1-2, with 9 bases aligning to TRBD1. V lost 4 bases to trimming and J lost 4 bases; unmatched junction nucleotides: 13. Germline CDR1 is LGHNA and CDR2 is YNFKEQ. This CDR3 comprises 17 residues. The CDR3 DNA sequence: TGTGCCAGCAGCCCACGCTCGGGACAGGGCGGTGGCTATGGCTACACCTTC. This translates into CASSPRSGQGGGYGYTF.

J is TRBJ2-3 and V is TRBV5-8; D may be TRBD2 (5 bases). With 3 bases removed from V and 0 bases from J, the gap between germline ends came to 14 bases. In germline, CDR1 is SGHTS, CDR2 YDEGEE. This CDR3 comprises 16 residues. Here the CDR3 reads CASSYGLIPSTDTQYF. CDR3 DNA sequence: TGTGCCAGCAGCTACGGACTGATTCCTAGCACAGATACGCAGTATTTT.

CDR3 bases: TGTGCCAGCAGCCACGCGCGGGTGGGGGATAGAGGAGAGACCCAGTACTTC. This gives the protein CASSHARVGDRGETQYF. This chain links TRBV4-2 with TRBJ2-5; the D gene could be TRBD1 or TRBD2 (5 bases each). The CDR3 totals 17 residues. V was pared by 3 bases and J by 4 bases, with 21 bases between. The V gene's germline CDR1 is LGHNA and CDR2 YNFKEQ.

This rearrangement joins TRBV30 to TRBJ1-4, with TRBD1 identical over 9 bases. The CDR3 runs to 13 residues. Per germline, CDR1 GTSNPN and CDR2 SVGIG (reference sequence). V trimming: 6 bases; J trimming: 7 bases; junction bases outside the gene matches: 6. CDR3 in amino acids: CACPDRGGEKLFF. As DNA, the CDR3 is TGTGCCTGCCCGGACAGGGGTGGTGAAAAACTGTTTTTT.

This clone appeared a single time. The CDR3 DNA reads as TGTGCCAGCAGCATTACGGGACAGAAGAACACTGAAGCTTTCTTT. Translated: CASSITGQKNTEAFF. This chain joins TRBV9 and TRBJ1-1; 7 nucleotides agree with TRBD1. The CDR3 runs 15 residues. The V segment lost 4 bases and the J segment 1 base; nucleotides outside the gene matches: 7. Germline V gene lookup returns CDR1 SGDLS and CDR2 YYNGEE.

The chain uses TRBV6-6 and TRBJ1-3; 8 bases are shared with TRBD1. CDR3 length: 15 residues. Unmatched junction bases numbered 7, after V lost 5 bases and J lost 4 bases. Germline values: CDR1 MNHNY, CDR2 SVGAGI (reference sequence). The CDR3 coding sequence is TGTGCCAGCAGTACGACAGGGGTTGCAGGAAACACCATATATTTT. The encoded protein is CASSTTGVAGNTIYF.

The rearrangement uses TRBV5-5 and TRBJ1-2, with TRBD1 matching 7 bases. CDR1 SGHKS and CDR2 YYEKEE come from the germline V gene (reference sequence). This CDR3 has 15 residues. Trimming cost V 0 bases and J 3 bases; bases outside gene matches: 5. In nucleotides, the CDR3 is TGTGCCAGCAGCTTGGCTATAGGGGGCGACTATGGCTACACCTTC. Translation gives CASSLAIGGDYGYTF.

The V call is TRBV28, the J call TRBJ2-7; D perhaps matches TRBD2 (6 bases). V was pared by 7 bases and J by 2 bases, with 15 bases between. CDR1 and CDR2 (germline): MDHEN, SYDVKM. CDR3 size: 14 residues. The chain's CDR3 is CASNPGTLTYEQYF. In DNA, the CDR3 is TGTGCCAGCAACCCCGGGACTCTCACCTACGAGCAGTACTTC.

The chain carries TRBV5-6 and TRBJ2-1; TRBD2 agrees at 10 bases. Trimming took 3 bases from V and 14 from J; bases not matched to a gene: 5. The CDR3 sequence is 12 residues long. Germline-derived CDR1 and CDR2 are SGHDT and YYEEEE. CDR3 in DNA: TGTGCCAGCAGCTCTGGACTAGCGGAGGAGTTCTTC. It translates to CASSSGLAEEFF.

The chain joins TRBV29-1 to TRBJ1-5, with 8 bases identical to TRBD1. The V gene's germline CDR1 is SQVTM and CDR2 ANQGSEA. With 3 bases clipped from V and 2 bases from J, the junction kept 0 bases outside the gene matches. CDR3 length: 13 amino acids. CDR3 DNA: TGCAGCGTTGAGACAGGGGGCAATCAGCCCCAGCATTTT. Its translation is CSVETGGNQPQHF. Looking up the rest from reference TRBV29-1 and TRBJ1-5 gives the full variable domain: SAVISQKPSRDICQRGTSLTIQCQVDSQVTMMFWYRQQPGQSLTLIATANQGSEATYESGFVIDKFPISRPNLTFSTLTVSNMSPEDSSIYLCSVETGGNQPQHFGDGTRLSIL.

The chain combines TRBV7-7 with TRBJ2-3, with unresolved D. The CDR3 loop spans 14 amino acids. Germline CDR1 is SSHAT and CDR2 is FNYEAQ (reference sequence). V dropped 5 bases and J dropped 2 bases, with 11 bases sitting between them. The CDR3 DNA reads as TGTGCCAGCAGCCCCCAAGGGCCCACAGATACGCAGTATTTT. Its translation: CASSPQGPTDTQYF.

J is TRBJ2-7 and V is TRBV6-5, with a possible D match to TRBD2 (6 bases). Germline loops: CDR1 MNHEY, CDR2 SVGAGI. CDR3 length: 15 amino acids. Deletions cut 1 base from V and 3 bases from J, with 13 bases between. CDR3 protein: CASSYFASDYYEQYF. The DNA of the CDR3 is TGTGCCAGCAGTTACTTCGCTAGCGACTACTACGAGCAGTACTTC.

This sequence joins TRBV2 and TRBJ2-3, with D unresolved. Germline CDR1 reads SNHLY; CDR2 reads FYNNEI. This CDR3 comprises 14 residues. V was shortened by 2 bases and J by 3 bases, with 9 bases between the two germline ends. The CDR3 region is CASSERLRTDTQYF. CDR3 nucleotides: TGTGCCAGCAGTGAACGTCTGCGGACAGATACGCAGTATTTT. The full variable domain, rest sourced from reference TRBV2 and TRBJ2-3, is EPEVTQTPSHQVTQMGQEVILRCVPISNHLYFYWYRQILGQKVEFLVSFYNNEISEKSEIFDDQFSVERPDGSNFTLKIRSTKLEDSAMYFCASSERLRTDTQYFGPGTRLTVL.

The CDR3, as DNA: TGTGCCAGCAGTTTCCTCGAGAGGCCTGGGGAGACCCAGTACTTC. The encoded protein is CASSFLERPGETQYF. The chain carries TRBV6-6 and TRBJ2-5; D gene uncertain. In germline, CDR1 is MNHNY, CDR2 SVGAGI (reference sequence). The CDR3 extends over 15 amino acids. V was clipped by 4 bases and J by 5 bases, with 17 bases between them.